These 20 T cell receptor beta chains were sequenced from one sample in a study of blood T cell repertoires in COVID-19. Some clones are missing from TCRdb's copy, which holds only in-frame ones; the method was immunoSEQ multiplex PCR. The profile shows 100,000 to 150,000 clones, over 75% of them singletons. Sequencing was carried out using peripheral blood. The receptors stem from a woman aged 55-70 years with acute or convalescent COVID-19.

This sequence joins TRBV28 and TRBJ1-1; D ambiguous. V lost 6 bases, J lost 1 base, and 12 bases lay in between. The CDR3 is 14 residues long. Germline values: CDR1 MDHEN, CDR2 SYDVKM. The CDR3 coding sequence is TGTGCCAGCAGCTTGGCTGCGGGGAACACTGAAGCTTTCTTT. It encodes CASSLAAGNTEAFF.

This chain joins TRBV10-1 and TRBJ1-1, with unresolved D. V gave up 4 bases and J gave up 5 bases, with 20 bases separating them. The length of the CDR3 is 16 residues. Germline V gene sequence: CDR1 WNHNN, CDR2 SYGVQD (reference sequence). CDR3 protein: CASSALMAGPRTEAFF. The CDR3 DNA follows: TGCGCCAGCAGTGCCCTAATGGCAGGCCCCAGGACTGAAGCTTTCTTT.

The rearrangement uses TRBV7-2 and TRBJ1-2, with TRBD1 as a possible D gene (5 bases). Germline V gene lookup returns CDR1 SGHTA and CDR2 FQGNSA. The V end was cut by 1 base, the J end by 4 bases, with 10 bases between. This CDR3 is 14 amino acids long. The CDR3, as DNA: TGTGCCAGCAGCTTAGAGGGGATCGTCTATGGCTACACCTTC. Its protein product is CASSLEGIVYGYTF.

This chain uses TRBV9 with TRBJ1-1; D is perhaps TRBD1 (6 bases). The CDR3 sequence is 18 residues long. Per germline, CDR1 SGDLS and CDR2 YYNGEE. V lost 1 base and J lost 0, with 19 bases in between. CDR3 bases: TGTGCCAGCAGCGTAAACCCCGACGGACAGACCATGAACACTGAAGCTTTCTTT. Protein product: CASSVNPDGQTMNTEAFF.

The chain employs TRBV18 and TRBJ2-5; 8 bases are shared with TRBD1. There are 14 residues in the CDR3. The J segment lost 1 base and the V segment lost 5 bases, leaving 3 bases of the junction unmatched. Per the germline V gene, CDR1 is KGHSH and CDR2 is LQKENI. This chain's CDR3 is CASSEQGGQETQYF. DNA of the CDR3: TGTGCCAGCTCAGAACAGGGGGGCCAAGAGACCCAGTACTTC. Drawing the rest from reference TRBV18 and TRBJ2-5, the complete variable domain is NAGVMQNPRHLVRRRGQEARLRCSPMKGHSHVYWYRQLPEEGLKFMVYLQKENIIDESGMPKERFSAEFPKEGPSILRIQQVVRGDSAAYFCASSEQGGQETQYFGPGTRLLVL.

The chain uses TRBV18 and TRBJ1-1; no reliable D call. Germline loops: CDR1 KGHSH, CDR2 LQKENI. V was shortened by 0 bases and J by 0 bases, with 14 bases between the two germline ends. The CDR3 extends over 17 amino acids. The CDR3 DNA reads as TGTGCCAGCTCACCACCTAGTGCAGGAGGAATGAACACTGAAGCTTTCTTT. It encodes CASSPPSAGGMNTEAFF.

This clone was detected only once. V is TRBV30 and J is TRBJ1-1, with D maybe TRBD1 (5 bases). The CDR3 extends over 12 amino acids. Germline V gives CDR1 GTSNPN, CDR2 SVGIG (reference sequence). Trimming pared 5 bases from V and 0 bases from J, leaving 7 bases between. CDR3 loop: CAWDRMNTEAFF. The CDR3 DNA reads TGTGCCTGGGACAGAATGAACACTGAAGCTTTCTTT.

J is TRBJ1-2 and V is TRBV5-1; D unresolved. Germline V gene data show CDR1 as SGHRS and CDR2 as YFSETQ. V lost 4 bases and J 0 bases, leaving 10 bases between the germline ends. CDR3 length: 14 residues. CDR3 sequence (DNA): TGCGCCAGCAGCCCTGGCCTCACTAACTATGGCTACACCTTC. Translation gives CASSPGLTNYGYTF.

The CDR3 bases are TGTGCCACCCTCCCGGGACAGGGAGGCTATGGCTACACCTTC. Translation gives CATLPGQGGYGYTF. This chain links TRBV6-6 with TRBJ1-2; 9 bases match TRBD1. CDR3 size: 14 residues. Trimming took 10 bases from V and 4 from J; bases not matched to a gene: 10. CDR1 is MNHNY, CDR2 SVGAGI, per germline (reference sequence).

The chain uses TRBV6-5 and TRBJ1-5; weak D call: TRBD1 (5 bases). Germline V CDR1 and CDR2: MNHEY, SVGAGI. This CDR3 has 13 residues. The V gene lost 9 bases and the J gene lost 4 bases, with 13 bases spanning the gap. CDR3 in DNA: TGTGCCAGTATATTGACAGCTAATCAGCCCCAGCATTTT. It encodes CASILTANQPQHF.

A single count supports this clone. The chain joins TRBV18 to TRBJ2-1; TRBD2 matches at 11 bases. CDR3 length: 17 amino acids. CDR1 and CDR2 (germline): KGHSH, LQKENI. V was clipped by 4 bases and J by 5 bases; unmatched bases: 10. The CDR3 is CASSQILSGRVNNEQFF. In nucleotides, the CDR3 is TGTGCCAGCTCACAAATACTTAGCGGGAGGGTGAACAATGAGCAGTTCTTC.

The J gene is TRBJ1-3, the V gene TRBV4-1, with 7 bases matching TRBD1. Per germline, CDR1 MGHRA and CDR2 YSYEKL. V shed 2 bases and J 4 bases; nucleotides not matched to a gene: 8. The CDR3 spans 16 residues. The CDR3 nucleotides are TGCGCCAGCAGCCAACTGACAGGGCTGTCAGGAAACACCATATATTTT. It is translated as CASSQLTGLSGNTIYF.

J is TRBJ1-2 and V is TRBV5-1, with 8 bases fitting TRBD1. CDR1 and CDR2 (germline): SGHRS, YFSETQ. Trimming removed 0 bases from V and 7 bases from J; junction bases left unmatched: 11. The CDR3 spans 16 residues. The CDR3 region has the DNA TGCGCCAGCAGCTTGGGAGTGGACAGGGTTTTTGCTGGCTACACCTTC. The encoded protein is CASSLGVDRVFAGYTF.

The chain couples TRBV11-2 to TRBJ1-2, with no clear D. CDR1 SGHAT and CDR2 FQNNGV come from the germline V gene. V was pared by 0 bases and J by 2 bases, with 16 bases between. The CDR3 runs 17 residues. This chain's CDR3 is CASSLDSSGWQNYGYTF. The CDR3 DNA sequence: TGTGCCAGCAGCTTAGATTCCTCTGGCTGGCAAAACTATGGCTACACCTTC.

This chain links TRBV5-1 with TRBJ2-4, with TRBD2 matching over 14 bases. In germline, CDR1 is SGHRS, CDR2 YFSETQ. CDR3 size: 16 residues. V lost 4 bases and J lost 5; bases outside the gene matches: 5. This CDR3 is CASSPGLAGVENIQYF. The DNA for the CDR3 is TGCGCCAGCAGCCCGGGACTAGCGGGAGTCGAAAACATTCAGTACTTC.

The CDR3 spells CASSPALTSGGYNEQFF. DNA of the CDR3: TGTGCCAGTAGTCCCGCCTTGACTAGCGGAGGCTACAATGAGCAGTTCTTC. The chain combines TRBV19 with TRBJ2-1; 9 positions agree with TRBD2. V shed 5 bases and J 3 bases; nucleotides not matched to a gene: 11. This CDR3 spans 17 amino acids. From germline, CDR1 is LNHDA and CDR2 SQIVND (reference sequence).

V and J are TRBV12-5 and TRBJ1-2; 7 positions match TRBD1. This CDR3 spans 14 amino acids. The germline V gene encodes CDR1 LGHNT and CDR2 FRNRAP. V gave up 6 bases and J gave up 7 bases; unmatched junction bases: 11. CDR3 nucleotide sequence: TGTGCTAGTGGCGTTAAACAGGGGTTCGGTGGCTACACCTTC. It specifies CASGVKQGFGGYTF.

This clone was observed at least ten times. This sequence joins TRBV6-5 and TRBJ1-4, with 9 bases aligning to TRBD1. V was clipped by 1 base and J by 8 bases; unmatched bases: 2. Germline V lookup: CDR1 MNHEY, CDR2 SVGAGI. This CDR3 has 14 residues. The CDR3: CASSYWTGDEKLFF. The CDR3 DNA follows: TGTGCCAGCAGTTACTGGACAGGGGACGAAAAACTGTTTTTT.

This clone has a single count. V is TRBV24-1 and J is TRBJ2-1; D is possibly TRBD2 (5 bases). The CDR3 has 13 amino acids. The germline V and J ends were trimmed by 4 bases and 4 bases, with 7 bases remaining between them. The germline CDR1 and CDR2 sequences are KGHDR and SFDVKD. CDR3 protein: CATSESGYNEQFF. Here the CDR3 DNA reads TGTGCCACCAGTGAGAGCGGATACAATGAGCAGTTCTTC.

This clone was picked up one time. DNA of the CDR3: TGCAGCGTTGATGGGACTCATCGTAGCACAGATACGCAGTATTTT. Protein: CSVDGTHRSTDTQYF. This chain uses TRBV29-1 with TRBJ2-3, with a tentative D call TRBD2 (6 bases). The length of the CDR3 is 15 residues. V dropped 3 bases and J dropped 0 bases, with 13 bases sitting between them. From germline, CDR1 is SQVTM and CDR2 ANQGSEA.